Listed below are T cell receptor beta chains from one sample, sequenced in a study of a mutant IDH1 vaccine in newly diagnosed glioma. These receptors have no known antigen. Using immunoSEQ multiplex PCR, the repertoire was profiled, and TCRdb retains in-frame clones only, with some absent. The top ten hold over 15% of the sample, which has 25,000 to 30,000 clones, roughly 90% seen once. The sample here was PBMCs, taken from a glioma patient whose treatment included an IDH1 peptide vaccine. The receptors stem from a man younger than 35 with glioma. CDR3s include the opening cysteine and the closing phenylalanine or tryptophan. The D gene is left open where the match is weak. Size tells how often a clone was seen (once, few, many) or the class of an expanded clone, and some rows leave it out.

V: TRBV14; J: TRBJ2-3; D: -; size: once; DNA: TGTGCCAGCAGCCGCACAAGAGCTAGCACAGATACGCAGTATTTT; CDR3: CASSRTRASTDTQYF
V: TRBV28; J: TRBJ2-7; D: TRBD1; size: few; DNA: TGTGCCAGCAGCCCGGGACAGCAAACCTACGAGCAGTACTTC; CDR3: CASSPGQQTYEQYF
V: TRBV4-2; J: TRBJ1-6; D: -; size: -; DNA: TGTGCCAGCAGCCAAGCCCGGGGCAGGGGAGTATCCTATAATTCACCCCTCCACTTT; CDR3: CASSQARGRGVSYNSPLHF
V: TRBV6-6; J: TRBJ2-2; D: TRBD2; size: -; DNA: TGTGCCAGCAGTTACCGGGGGGAAGACACCGGGGAGCTGTTTTTT; CDR3: CASSYRGEDTGELFF
V: TRBV6-7; J: TRBJ2-7; D: -; size: -; DNA: TGTGCCAGCACCCGGACAGCCTACGAGCAGTACTTC; CDR3: CASTRTAYEQYF
V: TRBV19; J: TRBJ2-5; D: TRBD2; size: -; DNA: TGTGCCAGTAGTAATAGCGGGAGTGGGCTAGGAGAGACCCAGTACTTC; CDR3: CASSNSGSGLGETQYF
V: TRBV6-5; J: TRBJ1-1; D: -; size: -; DNA: TGTGCCAGCAGCCTAACACCCTCGGCTGAAGCTTTCTTT; CDR3: CASSLTPSAEAFF
V: TRBV7-9; J: TRBJ1-4; D: -; size: -; DNA: TGTGCCAGCAGCTTAGACTGGAATGAAAAACTGTTTTTT; CDR3: CASSLDWNEKLFF
V: TRBV2; J: TRBJ1-5; D: -; size: -; DNA: TGTGCCACCGCTGGGACCCAGGAAAATCAGCCCCAGCATTTT; CDR3: CATAGTQENQPQHF
V: TRBV19; J: TRBJ2-7; D: TRBD2; size: -; DNA: TGTGCCAGTAGTACCGGGACTAGCGGGAGGGGCTACGAGCAGTACTTC; CDR3: CASSTGTSGRGYEQYF
V: TRBV29-1; J: TRBJ2-2; D: TRBD1; size: -; DNA: TGCAGCGTTAGGGACAGTAACACCGGGGAGCTGTTTTTT; CDR3: CSVRDSNTGELFF
V: TRBV7-4; J: TRBJ1-1; D: -; size: -; DNA: TGTGCCAGCAGCTCGCGGTGGGGGGGCACTGAAGCTTTCTTT; CDR3: CASSSRWGGTEAFF
V: TRBV10-3; J: TRBJ2-1; D: TRBD2; size: -; DNA: TGTGCCATCAGTGGGGGACTAGCGGATTACAATGAGCAGTTCTTC; CDR3: CAISGGLADYNEQFF
V: TRBV5-1; J: TRBJ2-1; D: TRBD2; size: -; DNA: TGCGCCAGCAGCCCCGCCCTACTAGCGGGAGAGTCGAATGAGCAGTTCTTC; CDR3: CASSPALLAGESNEQFF
V: TRBV2; J: TRBJ1-5; D: -; size: -; DNA: TGTGCCAGCAGCCCGGTCGAGAATCAGCCCCAGCATTTT; CDR3: CASSPVENQPQHF
V: TRBV6-1; J: TRBJ2-7; D: TRBD1; size: -; DNA: TGTGCCAGCAGTGAGGGGACAGGGGGCTACGAGCAGTACTTC; CDR3: CASSEGTGGYEQYF
V: TRBV27; J: TRBJ1-1; D: -; size: -; DNA: TGTGCCAGCGCTTTTGCGGCCGGCACTGAAGCTTTCTTT; CDR3: CASAFAAGTEAFF
V: TRBV15; J: TRBJ1-4; D: TRBD1; size: -; DNA: TGTGCCACCAGCACCCACAGGGGAACTAATGAAAAACTGTTTTTT; CDR3: CATSTHRGTNEKLFF
V: TRBV7-2; J: TRBJ1-5; D: TRBD1; size: -; DNA: TGTGCCAGCAGCTTCCAGGGGGGCAATCAGCCCCAGCATTTT; CDR3: CASSFQGGNQPQHF
V: TRBV27; J: TRBJ1-1; D: -; size: -; DNA: TGTGCCAGCAGTGCCTCCGGGACGGCCTCCACTGAAGCTTTCTTT; CDR3: CASSASGTASTEAFF
V: TRBV5-1; J: TRBJ2-2; D: TRBD2; size: -; DNA: TGCGCCAGCAGTCTTACTAGCGGAGTCTACACCGGGGAGCTGTTTTTT; CDR3: CASSLTSGVYTGELFF
V: TRBV6-1; J: TRBJ2-3; D: TRBD2; size: few; DNA: TGTGCCAGCAGCGCGACTAGCGGGAGCCCAGATACGCAGTATTTT; CDR3: CASSATSGSPDTQYF
V: TRBV30; J: TRBJ1-5; D: TRBD1; size: -; DNA: TGTGCCTGGAGTTTGGACAGGGGTCAGCCCCAGCATTTT; CDR3: CAWSLDRGQPQHF
V: TRBV30; J: TRBJ2-2; D: TRBD1; size: -; DNA: TGTGCCTGGAGAGTGGGACAGGCGGACACCGGGGAGCTGTTTTTT; CDR3: CAWRVGQADTGELFF
V: TRBV7-8; J: TRBJ2-7; D: -; size: -; DNA: TGTGCCAGCAGCTCCCCCTTCGACCCGACAGCCAGGGGCTCCTACGAGCAGTACTTC; CDR3: CASSSPFDPTARGSYEQYF
V: TRBV29-1; J: TRBJ2-6; D: TRBD2; size: -; DNA: TGCAGCGTAATGGCTAGCGGGAGGGCCACTGGGGCCAACGTCCTGACTTTC; CDR3: CSVMASGRATGANVLTF
V: TRBV30; J: TRBJ1-2; D: -; size: once; DNA: TGTGCCTGGAGGGGCTCTCTCTTCTATGGCTACACCTTC; CDR3: CAWRGSLFYGYTF
V: TRBV29-1; J: TRBJ1-1; D: -; size: -; DNA: TGCAGCGTTGAGCGGTCTGCGCTTTCTGAAGCTTTCTTT; CDR3: CSVERSALSEAFF
V: TRBV25-1; J: TRBJ1-1; D: -; size: -; DNA: TGTGCCAGCAGTAGAGGGGGGAACACTGAAGCTTTCTTT; CDR3: CASSRGGNTEAFF
V: TRBV30; J: TRBJ2-7; D: -; size: -; DNA: TGTGCCTGGAGTGCGCTCCTGGACTACTCCTACGAGCAGTACTTC; CDR3: CAWSALLDYSYEQYF
V: TRBV4-2; J: TRBJ1-1; D: TRBD1; size: -; DNA: TGTGCCAGCAGCCAAGACCCGGGACAGGGGGGGACTGAAGCTTTCTTT; CDR3: CASSQDPGQGGTEAFF
V: TRBV27; J: TRBJ2-2; D: -; size: -; DNA: TGTGCCAGCAGTTTATATGACGCGAACACCGGGGAGCTGTTTTTT; CDR3: CASSLYDANTGELFF
V: TRBV30; J: TRBJ1-4; D: -; size: -; DNA: TGTGCCTGGAGTGTCCCTGCGACAGCCTCTAAGCTGTTTTTT; CDR3: CAWSVPATASKLFF
V: TRBV6-4; J: TRBJ1-1; D: -; size: -; DNA: TGTGCCAGCAGTACAGACAGGAACTCTGATGAAGCTTTCTTT; CDR3: CASSTDRNSDEAFF
V: TRBV7-9; J: TRBJ2-7; D: -; size: -; DNA: TGTGCCAGCAGCTTAGTCGAGGGCAGCCGCGAGCAGTACTTC; CDR3: CASSLVEGSREQYF
V: TRBV7-9; J: TRBJ2-3; D: TRBD2; size: -; DNA: TGTGCCAGCAGCCTCATAGCGGGAAACACAGATACGCAGTATTTT; CDR3: CASSLIAGNTDTQYF
V: TRBV30; J: TRBJ1-1; D: -; size: -; DNA: TGTGCCTGGAGTGTTGGTCGGTTGGGAGCGATGAACACTGAAGCTTTCTTT; CDR3: CAWSVGRLGAMNTEAFF
V: TRBV7-9; J: TRBJ1-3; D: TRBD1; size: -; DNA: TGTGCCAGCAGCTCGACAGGGATGAGGAACACCATATATTTT; CDR3: CASSSTGMRNTIYF
V: TRBV7-9; J: TRBJ1-2; D: TRBD1; size: -; DNA: TGTGCTTCCCAGCCTCGGACAGGGCTCTATGGCTACACCTTC; CDR3: CASQPRTGLYGYTF
V: TRBV6-5; J: TRBJ2-7; D: TRBD1; size: -; DNA: TGTGCCAGCAGCCCTGACAGGGCTTCGGACGAGCAGTACTTC; CDR3: CASSPDRASDEQYF
V: TRBV30; J: TRBJ2-7; D: TRBD2; size: once; DNA: TGTGCCTGGAGGGATAAGCTAGCGGGAGGCAACGAGCAGTACTTC; CDR3: CAWRDKLAGGNEQYF
V: TRBV4-3; J: TRBJ2-7; D: -; size: -; DNA: TGCGCCAGCAGCCAAGGGGTTCCGTCATACGAGCAGTACTTC; CDR3: CASSQGVPSYEQYF
V: TRBV10-1; J: TRBJ1-1; D: -; size: -; DNA: TGCGCCAGCAGTGGCCTAGCTGAGGGGGAGAACACTGAAGCTTTCTTT; CDR3: CASSGLAEGENTEAFF
V: TRBV5-1; J: TRBJ2-7; D: -; size: -; DNA: TGCGCCAGCAGCTTGGGCACCAAGGAGTACGAGCAGTACTTC; CDR3: CASSLGTKEYEQYF
V: TRBV9; J: TRBJ2-1; D: TRBD1; size: -; DNA: TGTGCCAGCAGCGTAGGGATAACCGGGACAGGTCTCAATGAGCAGTTCTTC; CDR3: CASSVGITGTGLNEQFF
V: TRBV6-5; J: TRBJ2-3; D: TRBD2; size: -; DNA: TGTGCCAGCACCCGACTAGCGGGGGGGTTTGGTACGCAGTATTTT; CDR3: CASTRLAGGFGTQYF
V: TRBV4-1; J: TRBJ2-7; D: TRBD2; size: -; DNA: TGCGCCAGCAGCCAAGATTTATTCGGACTAGCGAGGGGCGAGCAGTACTTC; CDR3: CASSQDLFGLARGEQYF
V: TRBV18; J: TRBJ2-6; D: -; size: -; DNA: TGTGCCAGCTCACCGAAGACAGGTTCAAGCTCTGGGGCCAACGTCCTGACTTTC; CDR3: CASSPKTGSSSGANVLTF
V: TRBV10-2; J: TRBJ1-1; D: -; size: once; DNA: TGCGCCAGCAGTGAGCGGAGAAAGAACACTGAAGCTTTCTTT; CDR3: CASSERRKNTEAFF
V: TRBV27; J: TRBJ2-1; D: TRBD2; size: -; DNA: TGTGCCAGCAGATGGACTAGCGGGGGCAATGAGCAGTTCTTC; CDR3: CASRWTSGGNEQFF
V: TRBV5-1; J: TRBJ1-2; D: -; size: -; DNA: TGCGCCAGCAGCGCCTCCTTAAAAGGCGGCTACACCTTC; CDR3: CASSASLKGGYTF
V: TRBV29-1; J: TRBJ1-2; D: -; size: -; DNA: TGCAGCGTTGTAGACCAGAGTTTGGGCTACACCTTC; CDR3: CSVVDQSLGYTF
V: TRBV6-5; J: TRBJ1-1; D: -; size: -; DNA: TGTGCCAGCAGTTACCGCCAGAAAGTCATGAACACTGAAGCTTTCTTT; CDR3: CASSYRQKVMNTEAFF
V: TRBV9; J: TRBJ2-7; D: -; size: -; DNA: TGTGCCAGCAGGGAGATCCGAGGGGCCCACGAGCAGTACTTC; CDR3: CASREIRGAHEQYF
V: TRBV4-2; J: TRBJ1-1; D: TRBD1; size: -; DNA: TGTGCCAGCAGCCAAGATGTAGGGGGCCGTGAAGCTTTCTTT; CDR3: CASSQDVGGREAFF
V: TRBV28; J: TRBJ1-1; D: TRBD1; size: -; DNA: TGTGCCAGCAGGCACTCCGACAGGGGGAACACTGAAGCTTTCTTT; CDR3: CASRHSDRGNTEAFF